The 18 T cell receptor beta chains below come from one sample, sequenced in a study of T cell responses to AZD1222 COVID-19 vaccine. The table came from immunoSEQ multiplex PCR; TCRdb's copy has only in-frame clones and leaves some out. The repertoire consists of about 56,000 clones, with over 70% occurring once and the leading ten covering under 15%. This specimen was peripheral blood, taken on day 0 of AZD1222 vaccination. The receptors here all came from an adult in good health.

V and J are TRBV24-1 and TRBJ1-5, with a tentative D call TRBD1 (5 bases). Germline V gene lookup returns CDR1 KGHDR and CDR2 SFDVKD. The CDR3 extends over 13 amino acids. Trimming took off 5 bases at V and 5 bases at J, with 9 bases between the two ends. DNA for the CDR3: TGTGCCACCAGTGGTGGGACTTATCAGCCCCAGCATTTT. It encodes CATSGGTYQPQHF.

This clone was seen only a few times. The rearrangement joins TRBV19 to TRBJ2-7, with 7 bases matching TRBD1. The ends lost 11 bases at V and 0 bases at J; junction bases unmatched: 10. The germline V gene encodes CDR1 LNHDA and CDR2 SQIVND (reference sequence). This CDR3 spans 14 amino acids. The CDR3 DNA follows: TGTGCCGGTAATGGGACAGTGATCTCCTACGAGCAGTACTTC. This translates into CAGNGTVISYEQYF.

The J gene is TRBJ2-5, the V gene TRBV7-9, with a possible D match to TRBD1 (6 bases). Germline V CDR1 and CDR2: SEHNR, FQNEAQ (reference sequence). This CDR3 is built from 14 residues. Trimming removed 3 bases at V and 0 bases at J, with 8 bases between. CDR3 loop: CASSFRGNQETQYF. As DNA, the CDR3 is TGTGCCAGCAGCTTCAGGGGAAACCAAGAGACCCAGTACTTC.

This clone was observed once. The genes are TRBV5-1 and TRBJ2-2; D remains ambiguous. With 6 bases removed from V and 0 bases from J, the gap between germline ends came to 9 bases. Germline values: CDR1 SGHRS, CDR2 YFSETQ. This CDR3 spans 14 amino acids. The CDR3 DNA reads TGCGCCAGCAAGGACGAAGCGAACACCGGGGAGCTGTTTTTT. This translates into CASKDEANTGELFF.

Turning to this clone: An end of the junction does not agree with germline; a read error may underlie this. The rearrangement joins TRBV30 to TRBJ1-5; maybe TRBD1 (5 bases). The CDR3 sequence is 13 residues long. Germline lookup yields CDR1 GTSNPN and CDR2 SVGIG (reference sequence). Written as DNA, the CDR3 is TGTGCTTGGAGTGTACTGGGGCGTCAGCCCCAGCATTTT. This gives the protein CAWSVLGRQPQHF. The full variable domain, rest sourced from reference TRBV30 and TRBJ1-5, is SQTIHQWPATLVQPVGSPLSLECTVEGTSNPNLYWYRQAAGRGLQLLFYSVGIGQISSEVPQNLSASRPQDRQFILSSKKLLLSDSGFYLCAWSVLGRQPQHFGDGTRLSIL.

V and J are TRBV2 and TRBJ1-5; D unclear. From germline, CDR1 is SNHLY and CDR2 FYNNEI. This CDR3 comprises 11 residues. The V and J ends lost 3 bases and 7 bases respectively, with 4 bases between them. This CDR3 reads CASSDRQPQHF. CDR3 nucleotides: TGTGCCAGCAGTGATAGACAGCCCCAGCATTTT.

The CDR3 here is CASSLGGGRTNEKLFF. The CDR3 coding sequence is TGTGCCAGCAGCTTAGGAGGAGGGCGTACTAATGAAAAACTGTTTTTT. The chain employs TRBV7-2 and TRBJ1-4, with D unresolved. This CDR3 comprises 16 residues. CDR1 is SGHTA and CDR2 is FQGNSA in the germline V gene. Trimming removed 1 base at V and 2 bases at J, with 11 bases between.

With respect to this clone: The same CDR3 is also encoded by other DNA sequences in this sample. The V call is TRBV18, the J call TRBJ1-1; D remains ambiguous. The CDR3 covers 13 residues. V was trimmed by 6 bases and J by 0 bases, leaving 8 bases between them. From germline, CDR1 is KGHSH and CDR2 LQKENI. As DNA, the CDR3 is TGTGCCAGCTCCCGCGGGGTGAACACTGAAGCTTTCTTT. Translating gives CASSRGVNTEAFF.

The chain links TRBV5-6 to TRBJ2-6; 7 bases align to TRBD1. Germline CDR1 reads SGHDT; CDR2 reads YYEEEE. V gave up 4 bases and J gave up 6 bases; unmatched junction bases: 16. This CDR3 contains 18 residues. CDR3 loop: CASSPGTVRALVANVLTF. The CDR3 DNA is TGTGCCAGCAGCCCAGGGACAGTGCGAGCTCTGGTGGCCAACGTCCTGACTTTC.

The sample holds one count of this clone. The J gene is TRBJ2-1, the V gene TRBV4-2, with D tentatively TRBD1 or TRBD2 (5 bases each). Germline assignment: CDR1 LGHNA and CDR2 YNFKEQ. Trimming removed 0 bases from V and 1 base from J, with 13 bases in between. This CDR3 is built from 17 residues. As DNA, the CDR3 is TGTGCCAGCAGCCAAGATCTTCGGGGCAGTTCCTACAATGAGCAGTTCTTC. Residues: CASSQDLRGSSYNEQFF.

The genes are TRBV30 and TRBJ2-1; possibly TRBD1 or TRBD2 for D (5 bases each). Germline CDR1 and CDR2: GTSNPN and SVGIG (reference sequence). Trimming cost V 2 bases and J 0 bases, with 11 bases left between them. This CDR3 contains 15 residues. CDR3 residues: CAWSPAGSSYNEQFF. As DNA, the CDR3 is TGTGCCTGGAGTCCGGCAGGGAGCTCCTACAATGAGCAGTTCTTC.

On this clone: The same CDR3 can be traced to other DNA sequences in this sample. The CDR3 protein is CASSLSPDQPQHF. DNA of the CDR3: TGTGCCAGCAGTTTAAGCCCAGATCAGCCCCAGCATTTT. The chain uses TRBV12-3 or TRBV12-4 and TRBJ1-5; no reliable D call. V was clipped by 2 bases and J by 5 bases, with 7 bases between them. The CDR3 loop spans 13 amino acids.

This rearrangement joins TRBV5-1 to TRBJ2-1; 12 positions match TRBD2. Losses at the gene ends were 2 bases for V and 5 bases for J; bases not matched to a gene: 2. CDR1 and CDR2 (germline): SGHRS, YFSETQ. The CDR3 covers 15 residues. In DNA, the CDR3 is TGCGCCAGCAGCTTAAGACTAGCGGGAGACAATGAGCAGTTCTTC. Its protein product is CASSLRLAGDNEQFF.

Here the CDR3 reads CASSPGGASGTYEQYF. CDR3 sequence (DNA): TGTGCCAGCAGCCCGGGAGGGGCTAGCGGGACATACGAGCAGTACTTC. The chain joins TRBV5-4 to TRBJ2-7; 9 nucleotides match TRBD2. Germline CDR1 reads SGHNT; CDR2 reads YYREEE (reference sequence). The CDR3 is made up of 16 amino acids. Trimming removed 4 bases from V and 4 bases from J; junction bases left unmatched: 12.

The gene calls are TRBV20-1 and TRBJ2-2, with no clear D. Germline V CDR1 and CDR2: DFQATT, SNEGSKA (reference sequence). The CDR3 consists of 12 residues. Deletions cut 4 bases from V and 6 bases from J, with 9 bases between. Here the CDR3 DNA reads TGCAGTGCTACTGAGTGGTCCGGGGAGCTGTTTTTT. The encoded protein is CSATEWSGELFF.

The genes are TRBV6-5 and TRBJ1-2; 7 nucleotides align to TRBD1. Germline V gives CDR1 MNHEY, CDR2 SVGAGI. The junction had 5 bases not matched to a gene; V was cut back by 2 bases and J by 8 bases. This CDR3 comprises 13 residues. The CDR3: CASSYRQGGGYTF. CDR3 DNA: TGTGCCAGCAGTTACCGACAGGGCGGCGGCTACACCTTC.

This chain joins TRBV16 and TRBJ1-1; unclear D gene. CDR3 length: 16 residues. The V end lost 1 base, the J end lost 3 bases, and 15 bases lay between the germline ends. The germline V gene has CDR1 KGHSY and CDR2 FQNENV. CDR3 amino acids: CASSQYSGVWDTEAFF. As DNA, the CDR3 is TGTGCCAGCAGCCAATATAGTGGCGTCTGGGACACTGAAGCTTTCTTT.

The chain links TRBV15 to TRBJ1-4; no clear D gene. V was trimmed by 2 bases and J by 5 bases, leaving 9 bases between them. The length of the CDR3 is 14 residues. Germline CDR1 reads LNHNV; CDR2 reads YYDKDF (reference sequence). The CDR3 is CATSRIMENEKLFF. In nucleotides, the CDR3 is TGTGCCACCAGCAGAATCATGGAGAATGAAAAACTGTTTTTT.